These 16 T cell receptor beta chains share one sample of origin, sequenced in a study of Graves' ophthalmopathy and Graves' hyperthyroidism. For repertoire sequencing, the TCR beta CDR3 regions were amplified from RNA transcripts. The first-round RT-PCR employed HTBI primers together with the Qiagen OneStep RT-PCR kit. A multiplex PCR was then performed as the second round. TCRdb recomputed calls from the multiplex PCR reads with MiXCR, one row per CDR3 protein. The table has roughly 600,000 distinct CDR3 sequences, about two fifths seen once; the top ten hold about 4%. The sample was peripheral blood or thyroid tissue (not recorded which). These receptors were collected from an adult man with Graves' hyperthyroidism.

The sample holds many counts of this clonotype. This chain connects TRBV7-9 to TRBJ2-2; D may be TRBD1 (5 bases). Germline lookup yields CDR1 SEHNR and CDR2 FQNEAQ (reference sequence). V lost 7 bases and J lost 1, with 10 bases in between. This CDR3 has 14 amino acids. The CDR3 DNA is TGTGCCAGCACCCCGACAGAGAACACCGGGGAGCTGTTTTTT. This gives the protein CASTPTENTGELFF.

The CDR3 protein is CASSLADGAGETQYF. In DNA form, the CDR3 reads TGTGCCAGCAGCTTGGCCGACGGGGCTGGGGAGACCCAGTACTTC. The rearrangement joins TRBV7-9 to TRBJ2-5; possibly TRBD1 or TRBD2 for D (5 bases each). Trimming removed 3 bases from V and 5 bases from J, with 16 bases in between. Germline V CDR1 and CDR2: SEHNR, FQNEAQ (reference sequence). There are 15 residues in the CDR3.

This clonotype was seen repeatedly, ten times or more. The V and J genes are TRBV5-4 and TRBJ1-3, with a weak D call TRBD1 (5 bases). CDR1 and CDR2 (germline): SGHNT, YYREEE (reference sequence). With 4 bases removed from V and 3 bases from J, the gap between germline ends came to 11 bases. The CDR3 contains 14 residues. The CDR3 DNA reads TGTGCCAGCAGCGATCGGGGGTATGGAAACACCATATATTTT. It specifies CASSDRGYGNTIYF.

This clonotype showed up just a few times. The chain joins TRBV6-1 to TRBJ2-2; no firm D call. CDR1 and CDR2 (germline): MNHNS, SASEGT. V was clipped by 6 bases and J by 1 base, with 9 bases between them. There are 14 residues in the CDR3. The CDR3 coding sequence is TGTGCCAGCAGGACCGACGGGAACACCGGGGAGCTGTTTTTT. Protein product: CASRTDGNTGELFF.

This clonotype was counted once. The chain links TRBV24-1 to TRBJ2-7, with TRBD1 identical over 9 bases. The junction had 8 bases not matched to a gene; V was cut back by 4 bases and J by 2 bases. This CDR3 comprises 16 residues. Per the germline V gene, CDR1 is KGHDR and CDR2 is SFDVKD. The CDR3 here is CATSEGTGREAYEQYF. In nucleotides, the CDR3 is TGTGCCACCAGTGAGGGGACAGGGAGAGAGGCCTACGAGCAGTACTTC.

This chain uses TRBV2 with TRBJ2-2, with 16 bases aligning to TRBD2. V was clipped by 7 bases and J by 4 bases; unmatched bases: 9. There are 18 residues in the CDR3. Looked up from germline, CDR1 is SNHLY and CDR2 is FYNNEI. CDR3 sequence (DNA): TGTGCCAGCATCTGGGGACTAGCGGGAGGGCCAGGCACCGGGGAGCTGTTTTTT. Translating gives CASIWGLAGGPGTGELFF.

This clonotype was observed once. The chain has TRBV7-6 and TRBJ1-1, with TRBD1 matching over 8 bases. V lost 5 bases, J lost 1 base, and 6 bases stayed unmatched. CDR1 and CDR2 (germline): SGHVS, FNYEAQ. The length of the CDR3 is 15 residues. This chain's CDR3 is CASSLTGAGNTEAFF. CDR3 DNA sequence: TGTGCCAGCAGCCTGACAGGGGCCGGGAACACTGAAGCTTTCTTT.

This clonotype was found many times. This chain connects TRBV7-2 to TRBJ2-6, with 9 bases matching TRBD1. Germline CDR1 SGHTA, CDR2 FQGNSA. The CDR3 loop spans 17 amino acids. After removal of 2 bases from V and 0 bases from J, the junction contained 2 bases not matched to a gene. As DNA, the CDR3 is TGTGCCAGCAGCTTACGGACAGGGGCCTCTGGGGCCAACGTCCTGACTTTC. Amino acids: CASSLRTGASGANVLTF.

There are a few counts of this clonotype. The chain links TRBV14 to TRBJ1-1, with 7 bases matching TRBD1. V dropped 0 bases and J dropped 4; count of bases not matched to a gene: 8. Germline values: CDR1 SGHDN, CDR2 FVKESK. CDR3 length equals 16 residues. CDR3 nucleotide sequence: TGTGCCAGCAGCCAAGATAAGGGGGCCGTTGGCACTGAAGCTTTCTTT. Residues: CASSQDKGAVGTEAFF.

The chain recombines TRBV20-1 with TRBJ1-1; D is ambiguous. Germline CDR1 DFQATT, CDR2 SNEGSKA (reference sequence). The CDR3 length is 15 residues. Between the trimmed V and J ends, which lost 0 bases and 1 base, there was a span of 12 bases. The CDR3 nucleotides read TGCAGTGCTAGAGATGAGTATGGTGCGAACACTGAAGCTTTCTTT. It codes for CSARDEYGANTEAFF.

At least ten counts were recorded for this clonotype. In DNA, the CDR3 is TGCAGCGTTACGGGTGGGGAGACCCAGTACTTC. Its translation: CSVTGGETQYF. The chain uses TRBV29-1 and TRBJ2-5; D not certain. This CDR3 region has 11 residues. Germline CDR1 and CDR2: SQVTM and ANQGSEA. V gave up 5 bases and J gave up 5 bases, with 9 bases separating them.

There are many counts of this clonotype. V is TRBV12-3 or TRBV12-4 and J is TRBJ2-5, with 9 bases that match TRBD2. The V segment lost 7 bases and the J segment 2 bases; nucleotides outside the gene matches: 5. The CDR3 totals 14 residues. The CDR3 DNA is TGTGCCAGCAAGCGGACTAGCGCGCAAGAGACCCAGTACTTC. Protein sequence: CASKRTSAQETQYF.

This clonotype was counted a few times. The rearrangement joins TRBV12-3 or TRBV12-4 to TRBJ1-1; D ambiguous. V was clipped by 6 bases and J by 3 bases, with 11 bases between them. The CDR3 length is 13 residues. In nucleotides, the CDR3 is TGTGCCAGCAGCGACCTTGTGGACACTGAAGCTTTCTTT. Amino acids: CASSDLVDTEAFF.

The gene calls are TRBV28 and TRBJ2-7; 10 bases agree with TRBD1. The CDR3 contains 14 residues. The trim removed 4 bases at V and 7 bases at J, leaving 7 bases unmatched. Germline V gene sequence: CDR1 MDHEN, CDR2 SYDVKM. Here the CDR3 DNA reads TGTGCCAGCAGTTGGGACAGGGGAACATGGGAGCAGTACTTC. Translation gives CASSWDRGTWEQYF.

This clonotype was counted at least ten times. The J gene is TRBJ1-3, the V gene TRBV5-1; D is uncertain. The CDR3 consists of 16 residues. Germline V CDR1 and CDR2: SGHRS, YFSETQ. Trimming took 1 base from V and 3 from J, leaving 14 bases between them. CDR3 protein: CASSLRWQASGNTIYF. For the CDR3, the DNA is TGCGCCAGCAGCTTGAGATGGCAGGCCAGTGGAAACACCATATATTTT.

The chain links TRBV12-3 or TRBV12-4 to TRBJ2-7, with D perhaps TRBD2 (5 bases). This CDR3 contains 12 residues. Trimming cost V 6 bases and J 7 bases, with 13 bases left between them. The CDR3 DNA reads TGTGCCAGCAGGCGAGGGAACAATGAGCAGTACTTC. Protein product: CASRRGNNEQYF.